The 17 T cell receptor beta chains given below trace back to one sample, sequenced in a study of OX40 agonist ivuxolimab in advanced cancers. Only in-frame clones appear in the TCRdb table, and some are missing; sequencing was by immunoSEQ multiplex PCR. The data hold nearly 20,000 clones, with roughly four fifths observed a single time. The specimen comprised CD4+ or CD8+ T cells sorted from blood, sampled in a trial of the OX40 agonist ivuxolimab. These receptors were taken from an adult with an advanced solid tumor such as melanoma, head and neck, liver or kidney cancer.

V is TRBV7-3 and J is TRBJ2-2, with 11 bases fitting TRBD1. V shed 5 bases and J 5 bases; nucleotides not matched to a gene: 4. Per the germline V gene, CDR1 is SGHTA and CDR2 is FQGTGA. The CDR3 spans 15 residues. The CDR3 loop is CASSKGTGGTGELFF. For the CDR3, the DNA is TGTGCCAGCAGCAAAGGGACAGGGGGTACCGGGGAGCTGTTTTTT.

The gene calls are TRBV9 and TRBJ1-1; D might be TRBD1 (5 bases). CDR3 size: 18 residues. V gave up 6 bases and J gave up 0 bases, with 24 bases separating them. CDR1 and CDR2 from the germline V gene are SGDLS and YYNGEE. In DNA, the CDR3 is TGTGCCAGCATCTATTACAGGCCCCCTGAGTGGGTGAACACTGAAGCTTTCTTT. Protein sequence: CASIYYRPPEWVNTEAFF.

The CDR3: CASSTGPSYYGYTF. The CDR3 DNA reads as TGTGCCAGCTCTACGGGCCCCAGCTACTATGGCTACACCTTC. V and J are TRBV27 and TRBJ1-2; D is unclear. CDR3 size: 14 residues. The germline V gene encodes CDR1 MNHEY and CDR2 SMNVEV (reference sequence). V was pared by 8 bases and J by 3 bases, with 16 bases between.

The chain uses TRBV28 and TRBJ2-5, with a possible D match to TRBD2 (6 bases). The CDR3 covers 13 residues. Germline CDR1 MDHEN, CDR2 SYDVKM. The CDR3 reads CVSRDFSGETQYF. CDR3 DNA: TGTGTCTCTCGGGACTTCAGCGGGGAGACCCAGTACTTC.

The rearrangement joins TRBV7-8 to TRBJ2-2; either TRBD1 or TRBD2 may supply D (6 bases each). The germline V gene has CDR1 SGHVS and CDR2 FQNEAQ. This CDR3 spans 15 amino acids. Between the trimmed V and J ends, which lost 4 bases and 4 bases, there was a span of 13 bases. Here the CDR3 DNA reads TGTGCCAGCAGCTCCCCGGGGGCGGTCACCGGGGAGCTGTTTTTT. This gives the protein CASSSPGAVTGELFF.

Here the CDR3 DNA reads TGTGCCAGCAGTTCAGGGCTTAACACTGAAGCTTTCTTT. It yields the protein CASSSGLNTEAFF. The V and J genes are TRBV6-5 and TRBJ1-1, with D possibly matching TRBD1 (5 bases). The V gene's germline CDR1 is MNHEY and CDR2 SVGAGI. The CDR3 length is 13 residues. V was shortened by 4 bases and J by 2 bases, with 8 bases between the two germline ends.

J is TRBJ1-5 and V is TRBV7-8; D is unclear. CDR3 size: 13 residues. Germline assignment: CDR1 SGHVS and CDR2 FQNEAQ. The V end was cut by 5 bases, the J end by 0 bases, with 5 bases between. CDR3 amino acids: CASSENSNQPQHF. The DNA for the CDR3 is TGTGCCAGCAGCGAGAATAGCAATCAGCCCCAGCATTTT. The whole variable domain, remainder taken from reference TRBV7-8 and TRBJ1-5, is GAGVSQSPRYKVAKRGQDVALRCDPISGHVSLFWYQQALGQGPEFLTYFQNEAQLDKSGLPSDRFFAERPEGSVSTLKIQRTQQEDSAVYLCASSENSNQPQHFGDGTRLSIL.

This clone is a singleton in its sample. The J gene is TRBJ1-2, the V gene TRBV5-5, with TRBD1 matching 10 bases. The CDR3 contains 14 residues. Germline V lookup: CDR1 SGHKS, CDR2 YYEKEE (reference sequence). V lost 6 bases, J lost 4 bases, and 6 bases stayed unmatched. CDR3 in amino acids: CASNEGQGFYGYTF. For the CDR3, the DNA is TGTGCCAGCAACGAGGGACAGGGGTTCTATGGCTACACCTTC.

The J gene is TRBJ1-5, the V gene TRBV19, with D uncertain. V lost 3 bases to trimming and J lost 1 base, with 16 bases between them. This CDR3 contains 17 residues. Per germline, CDR1 LNHDA and CDR2 SQIVND (reference sequence). The CDR3 bases are TGTGCCAGTAGTATTCCGGAGGGCGCCTTGAGCAATCAGCCCCAGCATTTT. Translating it yields CASSIPEGALSNQPQHF.

Comment on this clone: In the same sample, other DNA sequences code for this CDR3. V gene TRBV27 combines with J gene TRBJ2-5; TRBD2 might be the D (6 bases). The length of the CDR3 is 13 residues. The germline gives CDR1 MNHEY, CDR2 SMNVEV (reference sequence). Trimming took 2 bases from V and 5 from J, leaving 9 bases between them. CDR3 nucleotide sequence: TGTGCCAGCAGTTTAAGCGGGTTGGAGACCCAGTACTTC. Translation: CASSLSGLETQYF.

The chain couples TRBV6-5 to TRBJ2-1; tentative D call: TRBD2 (7 bases). This CDR3 comprises 16 residues. V dropped 2 bases and J dropped 0 bases, with 11 bases sitting between them. Germline V gives CDR1 MNHEY, CDR2 SVGAGI. The CDR3 loop reads CASSYGRGGSYNEQFF. For the CDR3, the DNA is TGTGCCAGCAGTTACGGTAGGGGGGGCTCCTACAATGAGCAGTTCTTC.

The rearrangement uses TRBV25-1 and TRBJ2-7, with 8 bases fitting TRBD1. The CDR3 is made up of 12 amino acids. CDR1 is MGHDK and CDR2 is SYGVNS in the germline V gene. The V gene end was trimmed by 10 bases and the J gene end by 3 bases; junction bases not matched to a gene: 5. The CDR3 DNA sequence: TGTGCCATCCAACAGGGGGACTACGAGCAGTACTTC. Translation gives CAIQQGDYEQYF.

The chain links TRBV11-3 to TRBJ2-1; D may be TRBD2 (6 bases). Trimming pared 1 base from V and 4 bases from J, leaving 11 bases between. CDR3 length: 15 amino acids. Germline CDR1 reads SGHNT; CDR2 reads YENEEA. The CDR3 region has the DNA TGTGCCAGCAGCTTAGTCTTTGGAGGGTACAATGAGCAGTTCTTC. This sequence encodes CASSLVFGGYNEQFF. Filled out from reference TRBV11-3 and TRBJ2-1, the complete variable domain reads EAGVVQSPRYKIIEKKQPVAFWCNPISGHNTLYWYLQNLGQGPELLIRYENEEAVDDSQLPKDRFSAERLKGVDSTLKIQPAELGDSAVYLCASSLVFGGYNEQFFGPGTRLTVL.

The gene calls are TRBV4-2 and TRBJ2-7; weak D call: TRBD1 (5 bases). V was cut by 1 base and J by 0 bases, with 16 bases left in between. The length of the CDR3 is 17 residues. CDR1 is LGHNA and CDR2 is YNFKEQ in the germline V gene. The CDR3 coding sequence is TGTGCCAGCAGCCAAGCCCATCCCACAGACAGCTCCTACGAGCAGTACTTC. Amino acids: CASSQAHPTDSSYEQYF.

The rearrangement joins TRBV7-9 to TRBJ2-3; D might be TRBD2 (5 bases). Trimming left V 8 bases short and J 4 bases short, with 16 bases between. The CDR3 loop spans 14 amino acids. Germline V CDR1 and CDR2: SEHNR, FQNEAQ (reference sequence). The CDR3 region is CASPDSHRSDTQYF. The CDR3 bases are TGTGCCAGCCCGGACTCGCACCGCTCAGATACGCAGTATTTT. Complete variable domain (other parts from reference TRBV7-9 and TRBJ2-3): DTGVSQNPRHKITKRGQNVTFRCDPISEHNRLYWYRQTLGQGPEFLTYFQNEAQLEKSRLLSDRFSAERPKGSFSTLEIQRTEQGDSAMYLCASPDSHRSDTQYFGPGTRLTVL.

This sequence joins TRBV5-1 and TRBJ1-2; no reliable D call. Looked up from germline, CDR1 is SGHRS and CDR2 is YFSETQ. Trimming pared 4 bases from V and 6 bases from J, leaving 22 bases between. This CDR3 is built from 16 residues. The CDR3 sequence is CASSPAGRTVLDGYTF. In nucleotides, the CDR3 is TGCGCCAGCAGCCCCGCCGGGCGCACCGTTTTGGATGGCTACACCTTC.

The chain combines TRBV9 with TRBJ2-1; D might be TRBD1 or TRBD2, each matching 5 bases. Germline values: CDR1 SGDLS, CDR2 YYNGEE. Trimming removed 0 bases from V and 1 base from J, with 26 bases in between. The CDR3 is 21 residues long. The CDR3 loop reads CASSVGDRDGNKDLSYNEQFF. In DNA, the CDR3 is TGTGCCAGCAGCGTAGGAGACCGGGACGGAAATAAGGACTTATCCTACAATGAGCAGTTCTTC.